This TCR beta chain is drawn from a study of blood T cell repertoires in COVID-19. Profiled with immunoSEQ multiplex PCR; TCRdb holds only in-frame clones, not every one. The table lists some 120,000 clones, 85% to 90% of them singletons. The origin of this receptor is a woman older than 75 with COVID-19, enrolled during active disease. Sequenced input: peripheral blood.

The CDR3 DNA sequence: TGTGCCAGTAGTACTTATGGATCGACAGGTTCCACACAGCCCCAGCATTTT. Its protein product is CASSTYGSTGSTQPQHF. J is TRBJ1-5 and V is TRBV19; weak D call: TRBD1 (6 bases). The CDR3 is 17 amino acids. V was cut by 4 bases and J by 7 bases, with 23 bases left in between. Germline-derived CDR1 and CDR2 are LNHDA and SQIVND (reference sequence).